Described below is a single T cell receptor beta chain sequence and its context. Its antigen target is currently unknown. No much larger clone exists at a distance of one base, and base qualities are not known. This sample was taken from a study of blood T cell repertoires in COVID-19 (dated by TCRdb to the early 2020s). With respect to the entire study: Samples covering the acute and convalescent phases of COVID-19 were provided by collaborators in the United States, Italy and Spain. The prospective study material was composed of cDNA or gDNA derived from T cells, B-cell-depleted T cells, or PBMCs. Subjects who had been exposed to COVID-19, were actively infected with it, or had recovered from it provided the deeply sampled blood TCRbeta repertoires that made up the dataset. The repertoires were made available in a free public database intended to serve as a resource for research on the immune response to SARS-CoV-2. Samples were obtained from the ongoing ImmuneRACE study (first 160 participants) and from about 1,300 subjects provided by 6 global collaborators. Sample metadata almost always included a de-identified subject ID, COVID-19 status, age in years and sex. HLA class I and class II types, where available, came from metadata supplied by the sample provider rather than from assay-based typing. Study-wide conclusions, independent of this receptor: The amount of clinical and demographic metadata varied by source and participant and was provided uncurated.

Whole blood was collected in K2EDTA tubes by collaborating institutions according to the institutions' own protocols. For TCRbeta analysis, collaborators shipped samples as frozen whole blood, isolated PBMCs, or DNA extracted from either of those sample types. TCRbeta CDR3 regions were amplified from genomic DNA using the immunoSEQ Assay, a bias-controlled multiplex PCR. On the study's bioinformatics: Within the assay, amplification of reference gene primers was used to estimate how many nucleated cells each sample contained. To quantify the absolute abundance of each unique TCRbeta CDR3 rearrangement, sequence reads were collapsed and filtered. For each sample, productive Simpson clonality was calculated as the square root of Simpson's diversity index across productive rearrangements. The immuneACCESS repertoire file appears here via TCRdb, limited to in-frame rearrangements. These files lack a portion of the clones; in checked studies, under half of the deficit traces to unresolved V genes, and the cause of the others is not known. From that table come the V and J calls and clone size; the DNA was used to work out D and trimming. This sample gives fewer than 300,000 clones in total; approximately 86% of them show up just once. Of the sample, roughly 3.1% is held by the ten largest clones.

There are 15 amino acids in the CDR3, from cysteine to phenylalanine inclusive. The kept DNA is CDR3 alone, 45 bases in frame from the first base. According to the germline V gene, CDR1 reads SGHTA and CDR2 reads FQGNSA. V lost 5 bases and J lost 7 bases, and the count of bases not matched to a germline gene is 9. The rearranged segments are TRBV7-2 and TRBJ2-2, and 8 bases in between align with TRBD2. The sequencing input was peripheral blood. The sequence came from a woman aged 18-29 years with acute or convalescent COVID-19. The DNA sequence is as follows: TGTGCCAGCAGCCGGCAGGGACTAGTTGTCGGGGAGCTGTTTTTT. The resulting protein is CASSRQGLVVGELFF.